This T cell receptor beta chain comes out of a study of T cell changes during pregnancy in multiple sclerosis. The table came from immunoSEQ multiplex PCR; TCRdb's copy has only in-frame clones and leaves some out. The sample gives about 64,000 clones, about 96% of which show up once; approximately 2.3% is in the top ten. This CDR3 region has 17 residues. Trimming left V 5 bases short and J 1 base short, with 18 bases between. CDR1 is MDHEN, CDR2 SYDVKM, per germline. The chain carries TRBV28 and TRBJ2-1; possible D gene TRBD2, 6 bases. Material: CD8+ T cells from peripheral blood mononuclear cells, obtained after pregnancy. The TCR originated in a female donor with multiple sclerosis, enrolled in a pregnancy study. CDR3 sequence reads: CASSPMKTRGSYNEQFF. The CDR3 region has the DNA TGTGCCAGCAGTCCCATGAAGACTAGAGGGTCCTACAATGAGCAGTTCTTC.